Presented here are 31 T cell receptor beta chains from one specimen sequenced in a study of Ad26.COV2.S vaccination and SARS-CoV-2 variants. The method was immunoSEQ multiplex PCR; TCRdb's version includes in-frame clones alone and lacks a portion of them. This sample carries about 350,000 clones, around 84% of them seen once, and the ten largest clones take about 3.3%. Documented treatment: some 20 received Ad26.COV2.S at low or high dose, single or two shots; roughly 5 received placebo; per-sample allocation not given. All samples were drawn on day 63, counting from the first vaccine or placebo injection. The sequences come from peripheral blood, collected in a trial of Ad26.COV2.S vaccine versus placebo. These receptor sequences come from a person between 18 and 60 years old who received the Ad26.COV2.S COVID-19 vaccine or a placebo.

V and J are TRBV7-6 and TRBJ2-2, with TRBD1 as a possible D gene (6 bases). CDR1 is SGHVS and CDR2 is FNYEAQ in the germline V gene. V lost 4 bases and J 2 bases, leaving 17 bases between the germline ends. CDR3 size: 17 residues. CDR3 in amino acids: CASSSLIWGRNTGELFF. For the CDR3, the DNA is TGTGCCAGCAGCTCCTTGATCTGGGGGCGAAACACCGGGGAGCTGTTTTTT.

Here the CDR3 DNA reads TGTGCCAGCAGTTCCTGGACGGGAGACACCTACGAGCAGTACTTC. Its translation is CASSSWTGDTYEQYF. The chain combines TRBV27 with TRBJ2-7; tentative D call: TRBD2 (6 bases). The CDR3 is made up of 15 amino acids. The germline V gene encodes CDR1 MNHEY and CDR2 SMNVEV (reference sequence). V dropped 4 bases and J dropped 2 bases, with 15 bases sitting between them.

Comment on this clone: The sample carries other DNA sequences with the same CDR3. The CDR3 nucleotides are TGTGCCAGTAGTATAGGGCCGGGGTCCTACAATGAGCAGTTCTTC. It specifies CASSIGPGSYNEQFF. The V and J genes are TRBV19 and TRBJ2-1, with D tentatively TRBD2 (5 bases). Germline V gene sequence: CDR1 LNHDA, CDR2 SQIVND (reference sequence). V shed 1 base and J shed 1 base, with 8 bases lying between them. The CDR3 is 15 amino acids.

The V gene is TRBV24-1, the J gene TRBJ2-5, with D tentatively TRBD1 (5 bases). V was pared by 7 bases and J by 5 bases, with 13 bases between. Germline loops: CDR1 KGHDR, CDR2 SFDVKD. This CDR3 comprises 13 residues. Written as DNA, the CDR3 is TGTGCCACCAGCCCGGCAGGGATGGAGACCCAGTACTTC. Its translation is CATSPAGMETQYF.

The genes are TRBV3-1 (or the pseudogene TRBV3-2) and TRBJ2-1, with D uncertain. V lost 4 bases to trimming and J lost 2 bases, with 12 bases between them. The germline CDR1 and CDR2 sequences are LGHDT and YNNKEL (reference sequence). This CDR3 is built from 15 residues. The CDR3 DNA reads TGTGCCAGCAGCCGAATAACATTTCCCTACAATGAGCAGTTCTTC. Protein sequence: CASSRITFPYNEQFF.

The chain recombines TRBV5-1 with TRBJ1-1; D gene ambiguous. V lost 4 bases and J lost 1, with 11 bases in between. This CDR3 spans 14 amino acids. Looked up from germline, CDR1 is SGHRS and CDR2 is YFSETQ. The CDR3 DNA is TGCGCCAGCAGCCCGCTCAACACGAACACTGAAGCTTTCTTT. Amino acids: CASSPLNTNTEAFF.

This clone was picked up a small number of times. The rearrangement links TRBV27 to TRBJ1-6; a weak D match, TRBD1 (6 bases). The V end lost 6 bases, the J end lost 0 bases, and 9 bases lay between the germline ends. This CDR3 is built from 15 residues. CDR1 MNHEY and CDR2 SMNVEV come from the germline V gene (reference sequence). CDR3 sequence reads: CASRGASSYNSPLHF. In DNA, the CDR3 is TGTGCCAGCAGGGGGGCGAGCTCCTATAATTCACCCCTCCACTTT.

The chain combines TRBV4-1 with TRBJ1-3, with 8 bases that match TRBD1. CDR1 is MGHRA and CDR2 is YSYEKL in the germline V gene. The CDR3 is made up of 15 amino acids. With 0 bases clipped from V and 2 bases from J, the junction kept 0 bases outside the gene matches. The CDR3 coding sequence is TGCGCCAGCAGCCAAGACAGGGGGCCTGGAAACACCATATATTTT. Translation: CASSQDRGPGNTIYF.

The chain joins TRBV9 to TRBJ2-7; TRBD1 matches 7 bases. CDR1 and CDR2 (germline): SGDLS, YYNGEE. CDR3 size: 12 residues. V was pared by 4 bases and J by 3 bases, with 1 base of the junction left unmatched. The CDR3 sequence is CASSRDSYEQYF. DNA for the CDR3: TGTGCCAGCAGCCGGGACAGCTACGAGCAGTACTTC.

This rearrangement joins TRBV9 to TRBJ1-4; 7 nucleotides match TRBD1. The CDR3 length is 15 residues. Germline V gene lookup returns CDR1 SGDLS and CDR2 YYNGEE. V was pared by 6 bases and J by 8 bases, with 13 bases of the junction left unmatched. CDR3 amino acids: CASNTGVFEGEKLFF. CDR3 coding DNA: TGTGCCAGCAACACAGGGGTTTTCGAAGGGGAAAAACTGTTTTTT. The whole variable domain, filled in from reference TRBV9 and TRBJ1-4, reads DSGVTQTPKHLITATGQRVTLRCSPRSGDLSVYWYQQSLDQGLQFLIQYYNGEERAKGNILERFSAQQFPDLHSELNLSSLELGDSALYFCASNTGVFEGEKLFFGSGTQLSVL.

The chain combines TRBV5-6 with TRBJ1-1; TRBD1 matches at 7 bases. Germline V gene data show CDR1 as SGHDT and CDR2 as YYEEEE. This CDR3 contains 14 residues. V lost 4 bases and J lost 4; bases outside the gene matches: 7. The CDR3 loop reads CASSVYRGGTEAFF. CDR3 sequence (DNA): TGTGCCAGCAGCGTTTACAGGGGCGGCACTGAAGCTTTCTTT.

The chain carries TRBV5-5 and TRBJ1-1; D is unresolved. This CDR3 contains 13 residues. From germline, CDR1 is SGHKS and CDR2 YYEKEE (reference sequence). The germline V and J ends were trimmed by 0 bases and 1 base, with 4 bases remaining between them. The CDR3 is CASSLVWNTEAFF. DNA for the CDR3: TGTGCCAGCAGCTTGGTATGGAACACTGAAGCTTTCTTT. The full variable domain, with the rest looked up from reference TRBV5-5 and TRBJ1-1, is DAGVTQSPTHLIKTRGQQVTLRCSPISGHKSVSWYQQVLGQGPQFIFQYYEKEERGRGNFPDRFSARQFPNYSSELNVNALLLGDSALYLCASSLVWNTEAFFGQGTRLTVV.

This clone appeared a single time. V and J are TRBV5-6 and TRBJ2-7; 9 nucleotides line up with TRBD2. Germline V CDR1 and CDR2: SGHDT, YYEEEE. This CDR3 contains 15 residues. With 3 bases clipped from V and 4 bases from J, the junction kept 8 bases outside the gene matches. Here the CDR3 reads CASSSVSGGQYEQYF. The CDR3 DNA follows: TGTGCCAGCAGCTCGGTGAGCGGGGGGCAATACGAGCAGTACTTC.

The chain carries TRBV6-2 or TRBV6-3 and TRBJ2-1; 8 bases are a match to TRBD1. Germline V gives CDR1 MNHEY, CDR2 SVGEGT. The CDR3 runs 17 residues. V dropped 5 bases and J dropped 3; count of bases not matched to a gene: 12. The CDR3 sequence: CASSGRLGQGRYNEQFF. The DNA of the CDR3 is TGTGCCAGCAGTGGCCGACTAGGACAGGGCCGCTACAATGAGCAGTTCTTC.

V gene TRBV11-2 combines with J gene TRBJ2-1, with 14 positions matching TRBD2. This CDR3 spans 15 amino acids. Germline V gene sequence: CDR1 SGHAT, CDR2 FQNNGV. The junction had 3 bases not matched to a gene; V was cut back by 5 bases and J by 6 bases. The CDR3, as DNA: TGTGCCAGCAGCATCGGACTAGCGGGAGGCAATGAGCAGTTCTTC. Its protein product is CASSIGLAGGNEQFF.

The chain couples TRBV2 to TRBJ2-7; D possibly matches TRBD1 or TRBD2 (5 bases each). The V gene lost 5 bases and the J gene lost 3 bases, with 11 bases spanning the gap. The CDR3 is made up of 13 amino acids. CDR1 is SNHLY and CDR2 is FYNNEI in the germline V gene. The CDR3 DNA is TGTGCCAGCAGTTCCCAGAGGGGCTACGAGCAGTACTTC. Encoded protein: CASSSQRGYEQYF.

The V and J genes are TRBV18 and TRBJ2-7; D unclear. Trimming removed 2 bases from V and 2 bases from J, with 7 bases in between. Germline V CDR1 and CDR2: KGHSH, LQKENI. This CDR3 comprises 13 residues. CDR3 coding DNA: TGTGCCAGCTCACCAAAGGCGGCCTACGAGCAGTACTTC. Translated, it gives CASSPKAAYEQYF.

V usage is TRBV7-6 and J usage is TRBJ2-7, with a tentative D call TRBD1 (11 bases). The CDR3 runs to 20 residues. The V and J ends lost 5 bases and 4 bases respectively, with 33 bases between them. Germline V CDR1 and CDR2: SGHVS, FNYEAQ. Here the CDR3 DNA reads TGTGCCAGCAGCCACCCGGGCCGGACAGGGGGCCTAGCGGGAGCTTACGAGCAGTACTTC. It specifies CASSHPGRTGGLAGAYEQYF.

This clone was detected a few times. The gene calls are TRBV5-1 and TRBJ2-7; D gene ambiguous. Trimming shortened V by 1 base and J by 7 bases, and 12 bases separated the two germline ends. CDR3 length: 13 residues. Germline assignment: CDR1 SGHRS and CDR2 YFSETQ. DNA for the CDR3: TGCGCCAGCAGCTTGCCCGCGTCGGGTGAGCAGTACTTC. It encodes CASSLPASGEQYF.

The rearrangement uses TRBV7-8 and TRBJ1-5, with D unresolved. CDR3 size: 14 residues. Trimming removed 2 bases from V and 4 bases from J, with 9 bases in between. The germline gives CDR1 SGHVS, CDR2 FQNEAQ. This CDR3 reads CASSLLVGNQPQHF. The CDR3 coding sequence is TGTGCCAGCAGCTTACTCGTTGGTAATCAGCCCCAGCATTTT.

The gene calls are TRBV19 and TRBJ2-7; 11 bases are a match to TRBD2. Per germline, CDR1 LNHDA and CDR2 SQIVND (reference sequence). Germline trimming cut 5 bases from V and 3 bases from J; bases unmatched to any gene: 6. The CDR3 spans 15 residues. CDR3 protein: CASSFRLAGHYEQYF. The CDR3 DNA sequence: TGTGCCAGTAGTTTCCGACTAGCGGGACACTACGAGCAGTACTTC.

The chain couples TRBV27 to TRBJ2-7; possible D gene TRBD1, 6 bases. Trimming removed 3 bases from V and 2 bases from J, with 8 bases in between. The CDR3 runs to 13 residues. Germline CDR1 reads MNHEY; CDR2 reads SMNVEV (reference sequence). CDR3 sequence: CASSFDRTYEQYF. CDR3 in DNA: TGTGCCAGCAGTTTTGACAGGACCTACGAGCAGTACTTC.

This clone occurred once. The chain joins TRBV24-1 to TRBJ1-2, with D unresolved. Trimming took 4 bases from V and 10 from J, leaving 15 bases between them. Germline-derived CDR1 and CDR2 are KGHDR and SFDVKD. The CDR3 totals 13 residues. This CDR3 reads CATSDVGRMDYTF. The CDR3, as DNA: TGTGCCACCAGTGACGTCGGCCGTATGGACTACACCTTC.

Only a few counts were recorded for this clone. The chain joins TRBV13 to TRBJ2-5; D is possibly TRBD2 (5 bases). This CDR3 spans 15 amino acids. Per the germline V gene, CDR1 is PRHDT and CDR2 is FYEKMQ (reference sequence). V lost 5 bases, J lost 2 bases, and 15 bases lay in between. In nucleotides, the CDR3 is TGTGCCAGCAGCCTGAGGCGGGCGGAACAAGAGACCCAGTACTTC. Amino acid sequence: CASSLRRAEQETQYF.

The chain is built from TRBV25-1 and TRBJ1-1; TRBD1 matches 7 bases. The CDR3 consists of 13 residues. Germline values: CDR1 MGHDK, CDR2 SYGVNS. With V trimmed by 2 bases and J by 7 bases, 4 bases remained unmatched. The DNA of the CDR3 is TGTGCCAGCAGTGAACGGACAGGCTTTGAAGCTTTCTTT. It codes for CASSERTGFEAFF.

The rearrangement uses TRBV2 and TRBJ2-7; 8 nucleotides match TRBD2. CDR1 is SNHLY and CDR2 is FYNNEI in the germline V gene. V lost 1 base to trimming and J lost 5 bases; unmatched junction nucleotides: 4. The CDR3 covers 14 residues. The CDR3 region has the DNA TGTGCCAGCAGTGAAGGGACTAGCCTACACGAGCAGTACTTC. Protein sequence: CASSEGTSLHEQYF.

In this sample, this clone turned up many times. This chain connects TRBV2 to TRBJ1-6; D might be TRBD1 (5 bases). V dropped 6 bases and J dropped 6 bases, with 9 bases sitting between them. Germline CDR1 and CDR2: SNHLY and FYNNEI. CDR3 length: 13 amino acids. The CDR3 DNA reads TGTGCCAGCAGCCAGGGATCTAATTCACCCCTCCACTTT. This sequence encodes CASSQGSNSPLHF.

The chain combines TRBV12-3 or TRBV12-4 with TRBJ1-1; perhaps TRBD1 as D (5 bases). This CDR3 comprises 13 residues. Trimming removed 3 bases from V and 5 bases from J, with 10 bases in between. The CDR3 DNA sequence: TGTGCCAGCAGTTTCCAGGGTCTGACTGAAGCTTTCTTT. Amino acid sequence: CASSFQGLTEAFF.

The V call is TRBV6-5, the J call TRBJ2-5, with unresolved D. The V gene lost 5 bases and the J gene lost 2 bases, with 9 bases spanning the gap. Germline V gives CDR1 MNHEY, CDR2 SVGAGI. The length of the CDR3 is 13 residues. The CDR3 DNA reads TGTGCCAGCAGTCCTGACATACAAGAGACCCAGTACTTC. Translating it yields CASSPDIQETQYF.

The V call is TRBV30, the J call TRBJ2-6; D is uncertain. The CDR3 length is 15 residues. The V and J ends lost 2 bases and 1 base respectively, with 9 bases between them. Germline CDR1 reads GTSNPN; CDR2 reads SVGIG (reference sequence). The CDR3 is CAWSPGWSGANVLTF. CDR3 bases: TGTGCCTGGAGTCCCGGTTGGTCTGGGGCCAACGTCCTGACTTTC.

Notes on this clone: One end of the junction does not line up with germline, which may come from a read error. The rearrangement links TRBV19 to TRBJ1-3; no firm D call. CDR3 length: 13 amino acids. The germline V gene has CDR1 LNHDA and CDR2 SQIVND (reference sequence). CDR3 residues: CTSNTSPGNTIYF. The CDR3 region has the DNA TGTACCAGTAACACGAGTCCTGGAAACACCATATATTTT.